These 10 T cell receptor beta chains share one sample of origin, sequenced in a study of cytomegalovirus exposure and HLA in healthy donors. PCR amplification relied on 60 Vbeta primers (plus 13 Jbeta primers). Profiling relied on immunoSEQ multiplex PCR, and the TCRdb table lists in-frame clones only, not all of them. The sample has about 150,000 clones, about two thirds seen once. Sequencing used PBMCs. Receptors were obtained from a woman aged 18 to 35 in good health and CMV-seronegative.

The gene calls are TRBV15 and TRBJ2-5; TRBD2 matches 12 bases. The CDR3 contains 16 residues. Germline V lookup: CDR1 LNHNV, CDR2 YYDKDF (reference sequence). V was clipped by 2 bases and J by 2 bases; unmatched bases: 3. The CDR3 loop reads CATSRRTSGKQETQYF. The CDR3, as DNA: TGTGCCACCAGCAGAAGGACTAGCGGGAAACAAGAGACCCAGTACTTC. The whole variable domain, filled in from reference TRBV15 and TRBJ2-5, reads DAMVIQNPRYQVTQFGKPVTLSCSQTLNHNVMYWYQQKSSQAPKLLFHYYDKDFNNEADTPDNFQSRRPNTSFCFLDIRSPGLGDTAMYLCATSRRTSGKQETQYFGPGTRLLVL.

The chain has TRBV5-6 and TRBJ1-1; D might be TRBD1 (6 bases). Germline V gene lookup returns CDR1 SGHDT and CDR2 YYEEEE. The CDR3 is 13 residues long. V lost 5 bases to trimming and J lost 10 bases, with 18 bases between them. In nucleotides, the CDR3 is TGTGCCAGCAGAATAACGGGCTTCAGGGGAGCTTTCTTT. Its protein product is CASRITGFRGAFF. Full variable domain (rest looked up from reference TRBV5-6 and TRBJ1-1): DAGVTQSPTHLIKTRGQQVTLRCSPKSGHDTVSWYQQALGQGPQFIFQYYEEEERQRGNFPDRFSGHQFPNYSSELNVNALLLGDSALYLCASRITGFRGAFFGQGTRLTVV.

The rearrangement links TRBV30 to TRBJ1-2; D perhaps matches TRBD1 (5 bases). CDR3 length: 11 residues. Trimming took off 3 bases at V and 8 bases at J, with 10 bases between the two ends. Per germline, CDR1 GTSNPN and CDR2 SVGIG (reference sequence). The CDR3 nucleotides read TGTGCCTGGAGGACAGTTGGCGGCTACACCTTC. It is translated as CAWRTVGGYTF.

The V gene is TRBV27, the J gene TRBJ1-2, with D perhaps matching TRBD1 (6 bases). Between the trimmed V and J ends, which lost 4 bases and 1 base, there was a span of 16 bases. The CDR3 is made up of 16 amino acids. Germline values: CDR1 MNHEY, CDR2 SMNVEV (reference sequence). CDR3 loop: CASSSRSRGINYGYTF. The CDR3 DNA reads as TGTGCCAGCAGTTCCCGTTCCAGGGGTATTAACTATGGCTACACCTTC.

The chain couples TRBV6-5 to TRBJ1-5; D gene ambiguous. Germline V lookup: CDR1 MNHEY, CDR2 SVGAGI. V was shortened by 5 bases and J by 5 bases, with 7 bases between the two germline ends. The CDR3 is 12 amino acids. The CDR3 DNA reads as TGTGCCAGCAGTAGTCGCGATCAGCCCCAGCATTTT. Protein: CASSSRDQPQHF.

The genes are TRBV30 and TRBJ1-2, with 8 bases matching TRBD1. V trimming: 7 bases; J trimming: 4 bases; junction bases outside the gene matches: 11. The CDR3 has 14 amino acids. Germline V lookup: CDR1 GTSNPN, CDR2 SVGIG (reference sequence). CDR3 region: CASSPTGVIYGYTF. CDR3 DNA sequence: TGTGCCTCTTCCCCGACAGGGGTTATCTATGGCTACACCTTC.

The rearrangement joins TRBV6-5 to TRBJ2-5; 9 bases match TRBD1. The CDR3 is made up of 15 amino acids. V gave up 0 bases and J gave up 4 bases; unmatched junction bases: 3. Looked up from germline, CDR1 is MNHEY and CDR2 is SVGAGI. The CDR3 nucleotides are TGTGCCAGCAGTTACTCGGGACAGGGATCAGAGACCCAGTACTTC. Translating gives CASSYSGQGSETQYF.

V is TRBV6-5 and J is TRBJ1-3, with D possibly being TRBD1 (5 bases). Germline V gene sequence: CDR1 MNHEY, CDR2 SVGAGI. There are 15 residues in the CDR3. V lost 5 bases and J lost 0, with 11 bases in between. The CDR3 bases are TGTGCCAGCAGTCCCGACAGCTACTCTGGAAACACCATATATTTT. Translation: CASSPDSYSGNTIYF.

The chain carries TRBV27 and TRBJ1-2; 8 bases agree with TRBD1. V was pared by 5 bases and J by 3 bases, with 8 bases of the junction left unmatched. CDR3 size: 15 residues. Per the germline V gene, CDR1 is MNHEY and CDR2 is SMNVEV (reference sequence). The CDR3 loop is CASSPQGAEDYGYTF. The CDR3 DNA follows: TGTGCCAGCAGTCCTCAGGGGGCGGAGGACTATGGCTACACCTTC.

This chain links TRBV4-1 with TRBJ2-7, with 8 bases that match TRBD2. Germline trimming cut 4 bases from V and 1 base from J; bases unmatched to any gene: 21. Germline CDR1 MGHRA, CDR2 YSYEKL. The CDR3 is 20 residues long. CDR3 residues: CASSLPSGRSGGIGSYEQYV. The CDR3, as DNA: TGCGCCAGCAGCCTTCCCTCGGGGAGGAGCGGGGGAATCGGGTCCTACGAGCAGTACGTC.